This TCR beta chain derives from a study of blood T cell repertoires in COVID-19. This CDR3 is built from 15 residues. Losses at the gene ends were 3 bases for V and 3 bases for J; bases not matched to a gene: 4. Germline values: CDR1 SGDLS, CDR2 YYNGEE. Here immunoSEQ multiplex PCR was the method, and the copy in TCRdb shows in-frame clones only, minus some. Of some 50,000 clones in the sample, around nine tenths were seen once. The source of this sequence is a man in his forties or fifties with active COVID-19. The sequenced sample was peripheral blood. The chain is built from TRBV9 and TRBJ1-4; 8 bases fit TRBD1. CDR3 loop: CASSAGGAANEKLFF. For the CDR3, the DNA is TGTGCCAGCAGCGCAGGGGGCGCAGCTAATGAAAAACTGTTTTTT.